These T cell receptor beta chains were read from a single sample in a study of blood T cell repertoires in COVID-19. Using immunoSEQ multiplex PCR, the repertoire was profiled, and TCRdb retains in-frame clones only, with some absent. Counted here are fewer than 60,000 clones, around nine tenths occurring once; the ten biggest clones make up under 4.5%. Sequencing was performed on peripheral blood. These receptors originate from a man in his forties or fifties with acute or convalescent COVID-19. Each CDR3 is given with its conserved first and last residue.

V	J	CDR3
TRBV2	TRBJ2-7	CASSAGQGLAGRYEQYF
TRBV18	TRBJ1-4	CASSPQSAFGGNEKLFF
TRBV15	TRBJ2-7	CATSRDREGPVEQYF
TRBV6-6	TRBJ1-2	CASSTPGVLNYGYTF
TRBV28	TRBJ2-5	CASTRGGASETQYF
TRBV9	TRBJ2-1	CASSRGGSSYNEQFF
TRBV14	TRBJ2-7	CASRGTGFYEQYF
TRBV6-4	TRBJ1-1	CASSEGDRALNTEAFF
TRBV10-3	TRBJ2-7	CAIRGRTGNSYEQYF
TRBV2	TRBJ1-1	CASSEFRNTEAFF
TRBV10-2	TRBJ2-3	CASSDIAESTDTQYF
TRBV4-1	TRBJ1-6	CASSQVGSSSYNSPLHF
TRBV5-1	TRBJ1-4	CASSEGGSGGREKLFF
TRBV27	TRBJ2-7	CASSRQIVPGQGELEQYF
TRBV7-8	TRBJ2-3	CASSLAGASTDTQYF
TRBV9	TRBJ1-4	CASSEQDTRSEKLFF
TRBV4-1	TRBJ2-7	CASSPGGSYEQYF
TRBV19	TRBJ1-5	CASSTGTGSNQPQHF
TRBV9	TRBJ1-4	CASSSSTGSNEKLFF
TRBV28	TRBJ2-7	CASSGTSGSVYEQYF
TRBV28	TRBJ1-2	CASSYSGGYTF